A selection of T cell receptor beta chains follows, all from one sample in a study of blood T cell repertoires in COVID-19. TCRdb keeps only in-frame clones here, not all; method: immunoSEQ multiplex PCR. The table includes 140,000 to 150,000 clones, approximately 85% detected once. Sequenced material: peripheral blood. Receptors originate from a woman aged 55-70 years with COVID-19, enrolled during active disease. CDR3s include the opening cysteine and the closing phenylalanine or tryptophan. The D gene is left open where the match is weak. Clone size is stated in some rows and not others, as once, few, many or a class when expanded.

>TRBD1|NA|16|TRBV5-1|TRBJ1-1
TGCGCCAGCCGAATGGCGACAGGGGACCTGAACACTGAAGCTTTCTTT
CASRMATGDLNTEAFF
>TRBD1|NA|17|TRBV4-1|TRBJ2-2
TGCGCCAGCAGCCAAGGACTGGACAGGGGTGGAACCGGGGAGCTGTTTTTT
CASSQGLDRGGTGELFF
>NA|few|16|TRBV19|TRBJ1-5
TGTGCCAGTAGTGCAGCGGGATTAGGGGATTTTCAGCCCCAGCATTTT
CASSAAGLGDFQPQHF
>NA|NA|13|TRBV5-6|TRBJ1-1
TGTGCCAGCAGCTTGTTGGCCACGACTGAAGCTTTCTTT
CASSLLATTEAFF
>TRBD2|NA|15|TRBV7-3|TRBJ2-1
TGTGCCAGCAGCCTTAGCGGGGGGCCCTACAATGAGCAGTTCTTC
CASSLSGGPYNEQFF
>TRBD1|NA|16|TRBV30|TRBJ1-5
TGTGCCTGGAGTGGCCGAGGGGGCTTCGGAAATCAGCCCCAGCATTTT
CAWSGRGGFGNQPQHF
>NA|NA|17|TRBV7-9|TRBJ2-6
TGTGCCAGCAGCTTAGTCCCGACATTCTCTGGGGCCAACGTCCTGACTTTC
CASSLVPTFSGANVLTF
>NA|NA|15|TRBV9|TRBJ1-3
TGTGCCAGCAGCGCAGGAGGGATGGGAGGAAACACCATATATTTT
CASSAGGMGGNTIYF
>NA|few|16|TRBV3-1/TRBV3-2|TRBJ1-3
TGTGCCAGCAGCCCGGTAGGCACAGGACCTGGAAACACCATATATTTT
CASSPVGTGPGNTIYF
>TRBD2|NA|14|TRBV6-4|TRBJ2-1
TGTGCCAGCAGGAGGGACGGGGGGAACACTGAGCAGTTCTTC
CASRRDGGNTEQFF
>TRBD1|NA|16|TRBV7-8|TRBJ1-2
TGTGCCAGCAGCGTACACCAGGGGGCTGATAACTATGGCTACACCTTC
CASSVHQGADNYGYTF
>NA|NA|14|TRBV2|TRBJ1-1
TGTGCCAGCAGGTCGACTCGGCTAAACACTGAAGCTTTCTTT
CASRSTRLNTEAFF
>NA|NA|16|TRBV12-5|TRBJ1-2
TGTGCTAGTGGTTTGGGGGGAAACAGGGTCGGATATGGCTACACCTTC
CASGLGGNRVGYGYTF
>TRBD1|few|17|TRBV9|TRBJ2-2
TGTGCCAGCAGCGTAGAAGTGACAGGGCCTAACACCGGGGAGCTGTTTTTT
CASSVEVTGPNTGELFF